This TCR beta chain was retrieved from a study of blood T cell repertoires in COVID-19. In the study overall: Collection of acute and convalescent COVID-19 samples took place in the United States, Italy and Spain. T cells, B-cell-depleted T cells, or PBMCs supplied cDNA or gDNA.

As processed by the authors: Cell counts per sample came from amplifying reference gene primers. Here immunoSEQ multiplex PCR was the method, and the copy in TCRdb shows in-frame clones only, minus some. For V, J and clone size, that table is used; D and trimming come from the DNA. The sample carries 200,000 to 250,000 clones, 82% recorded once. Enrollment of patients from Seattle took place during active infection, with longitudinal follow-up. The germline CDR1 and CDR2 sequences are MNHEY and SVGAGI. V was trimmed by 4 bases and J by 6 bases, leaving 12 bases between them. The CDR3 spans 14 residues.

Input material: peripheral blood. This receptor was taken from an elderly woman with COVID-19, enrolled during active disease. The rearrangement links TRBV6-5 to TRBJ2-2, with D possibly matching TRBD1 (5 bases). CDR3 DNA sequence: TGTGCCAGCAGTTTTGCAGGGTTCTCCGGGGAGCTGTTTTTT. This sequence encodes CASSFAGFSGELFF.